The next 19 T cell receptor delta chains were all read from a single sample in a study of gamma-delta chains in newborns, infants, children. TCRdb reanalyzed the reads using CATT. The data hold fewer than 12,000 delta-chain clones, with approximately 9.1% observed a single time. Sequencing was carried out using blood. All receptors come from a child who was a newborn, infant or young child, either healthy, febrile or measles-vaccinated (not recorded which).

V usage is TRDV2 and J usage is TRDJ1; 11 bases line up with TRDD3. V was pared by 3 bases and J by 4 bases, with 9 bases of the junction left unmatched. Germline CDR1 is GEAIGNYY and CDR2 is EKD. There are 16 residues in the CDR3. The CDR3 region is CACDLLGDKKHDKLIF. The CDR3 DNA follows: TGTGCCTGTGACCTACTGGGGGATAAGAAACACGATAAACTCATCTTT.

This clone was seen a handful of times. This may be a read error: a much more frequent sequence differs by one nucleotide. The chain carries TRDV2 and TRDJ1; the match to TRDD3 covers 9 bases. Germline assignment: CDR1 GEAIGNYY and CDR2 EKD. This CDR3 spans 17 amino acids. The CDR3 protein is CACFPVLGESYTDKLTF. The CDR3 coding sequence is TGTGCCTGTTTCCCAGTACTGGGGGAATCGTACACCGATAAACTCACCTTT.

Concerning this clone itself: The junction and the germline gene differ at one end; a read error may be behind it. The J gene is TRDJ1, the V gene TRDV1; 10 bases map to TRDD3. From germline, CDR1 is TSWWSYY and CDR2 QGS. The CDR3 is made up of 22 amino acids. The CDR3 region has the DNA TGTGCCCTTGGGGAACTTATAGCCTTCTGGGGGATAGATTGGGGATACACCGATAAACTCATCTTT. Protein product: CALGELIAFWGIDWGYTDKLIF.

The chain couples TRDV2 to TRDJ1; tentatively, D is TRDD2 (5 bases). The CDR3 is made up of 16 amino acids. The germline CDR1 and CDR2 sequences are GEAIGNYY and EKD. V lost 2 bases to trimming and J lost 0 bases, with 15 bases between them. DNA for the CDR3: TGTGCCTGTGACAGCCTTCAGGCCGGCTACACCGATAAACTCATCTTT. It encodes CACDSLQAGYTDKLIF.

Regarding this clone: A much larger clone sits a single nucleotide away, making a read error possible. This chain joins TRDV2 and TRDJ1; D gene unclear. This CDR3 has 17 amino acids. Trimming cost V 2 bases and J 0 bases, with 18 bases left between them. Germline CDR1 and CDR2: GEAIGNYY and EKD. The CDR3 is CACDSLTAHANTDKLIF. The CDR3 DNA sequence: TGTGCCTGTGACAGCCTCACGGCTCACGCAAACACCGATAAACTCATCTTT.

The gene calls are TRDV2 and TRDJ1; maybe TRDD3 (5 bases). Germline V gene lookup returns CDR1 GEAIGNYY and CDR2 EKD. This CDR3 comprises 15 residues. Between the trimmed V and J ends, which lost 3 bases and 0 bases, there was a span of 13 bases. In DNA form, the CDR3 reads TGTGCCTGTGACGCACTTGGACTGGACACCGATAAACTCATCTTT. This gives the protein CACDALGLDTDKLIF.

Comment on this clone: A single base separates this from a much larger clone, so it may be a read error. Other DNA sequences in this specimen translate into the identical CDR3. The CDR3 DNA reads as TGTGCCTGTGACACCGTACTGGGGGATACGCGTTCCTGGGACACCCGACAGATGTTTTTC. Protein product: CACDTVLGDTRSWDTRQMFF. V usage is TRDV2 and J usage is TRDJ3; 13 bases agree with TRDD3. This CDR3 has 20 amino acids. Germline V gene data show CDR1 as GEAIGNYY and CDR2 as EKD. J gave up 1 base and V 0 bases, and 5 bases lay outside the gene matches.

This clone is deemed large. Distinct nucleotide sequences in the sample also encode this CDR3. The chain uses TRDV2 and TRDJ1; 12 bases are a match to TRDD3. V shed 2 bases and J 3 bases; nucleotides not matched to a gene: 6. Germline V gene sequence: CDR1 GEAIGNYY, CDR2 EKD. The CDR3 extends over 16 amino acids. The CDR3 DNA reads as TGTGCCTGTGACAAACTGGGGGATACTAGGGCCGATAAACTCATCTTT. Translation gives CACDKLGDTRADKLIF.

This clone has just a few counts. A much larger clone lies one base from this, so it may be a read error. The chain employs TRDV2 and TRDJ2; 9 bases match TRDD3. Unmatched junction bases numbered 8, after V lost 3 bases and J lost 4 bases. Germline V gene data show CDR1 as GEAIGNYY and CDR2 as EKD. The CDR3 totals 16 residues. DNA of the CDR3: TGTGCCTGTGACGCCGTGGGGGGGATACCGACAGCACAACTCTTCTTT. It is translated as CACDAVGGIPTAQLFF.

Worth noting for this clone: With a far larger clone one base away, a read error is the likely cause. This specimen includes other DNA sequences encoding the same CDR3. This chain uses TRDV2 with TRDJ2; 9 nucleotides agree with TRDD3. Germline values: CDR1 GEAIGNYY, CDR2 EKD. Trimming cost V 1 base and J 0 bases; bases outside gene matches: 2. This CDR3 contains 16 residues. The CDR3: CACDTVGDTLTAQLFF. The DNA for the CDR3 is TGTGCCTGTGACACAGTGGGGGATACTTTGACAGCACAACTCTTCTTT.

This clone was seen more than once but under ten times. The TCRdb protein, from a much larger clone, departs from this DNA's translation at residue 3, likely by read error; the protein shown derives from the DNA. The CDR3 nucleotides read TGTGCCCGTGACCCTGTACTGGGGGATACGCGACGGAACACCGATAAACTCATCTTT. Protein product: CARDPVLGDTRRNTDKLIF. The genes are TRDV2 and TRDJ1, with 13 nucleotides matching TRDD3. The CDR3 length is 19 residues. Germline assignment: CDR1 GEAIGNYY and CDR2 EKD.

Only a few counts were recorded for this clone. It may be a read error: a sequence one base away is much more abundant. The chain is built from TRDV2 and TRDJ3; 11 positions match TRDD3. Losses at the gene ends were 0 bases for V and 0 bases for J; bases not matched to a gene: 6. The germline CDR1 and CDR2 sequences are GEAIGNYY and EKD. The CDR3 length is 20 residues. The CDR3 sequence is CACDTVLGDKRSWDTRQMFF. The CDR3 DNA reads TGTGCCTGTGACACCGTACTGGGGGATAAGCGCTCCTGGGACACCCGACAGATGTTTTTC.

This clone was seen a few times. Other DNA sequences in the same sample also yield this CDR3. The gene calls are TRDV2 and TRDJ3; 7 positions agree with TRDD3. Germline trimming cut 0 bases from V and 0 bases from J; bases unmatched to any gene: 4. This CDR3 has 18 amino acids. Per the germline V gene, CDR1 is GEAIGNYY and CDR2 is EKD. The CDR3 sequence is CACDTLGDTSWDTRQMFF. The CDR3 coding sequence is TGTGCCTGTGACACCTTGGGGGACACCTCCTGGGACACCCGACAGATGTTTTTC.

About this clone itself: A much larger clone is a single base away; this may be a read error. At the DNA level, this CDR3 is encoded by other sequences in the same sample as well. The chain uses TRDV2 and TRDJ3, with a weak D call TRDD3 (5 bases). Trimming took off 0 bases at V and 3 bases at J, with 11 bases between the two ends. Germline CDR1 reads GEAIGNYY; CDR2 reads EKD. This CDR3 has 17 amino acids. CDR3 protein: CACDTAGGYWDTRQMFF. The CDR3 nucleotides are TGTGCCTGTGACACCGCTGGAGGATACTGGGACACCCGACAGATGTTTTTC.

Notes on this clone: One base away lies a much larger clone, so this may be a sequencing read error. This CDR3 is also generated by other DNA sequences in the sample. This sequence joins TRDV2 and TRDJ3; 7 bases line up with TRDD3. There are 19 residues in the CDR3. Germline loops: CDR1 GEAIGNYY, CDR2 EKD. CDR3 DNA sequence: TGTGCCTGTGACACCGCTGGGGGCCCCAGCTCCCGGGACACCCGACAGATGTTTTTC. It codes for CACDTAGGPSSRDTRQMFF.

Comment on this clone: A read error may be the cause here, since a much bigger clone is one base away. Other DNA sequences in this sample translate to the same CDR3. This chain links TRDV2 with TRDJ1, with 9 bases lining up with TRDD3. Germline V gene lookup returns CDR1 GEAIGNYY and CDR2 EKD. Trimming cost V 0 bases and J 1 base; bases outside gene matches: 26. CDR3 length equals 23 residues. CDR3 DNA sequence: TGTGCCTGTGACACCCTAGGGACTCTACAAACGCCTCGGGGGATACCGGTCACCGATAAACTCATCTTT. Amino acid sequence: CACDTLGTLQTPRGIPVTDKLIF.

This clone occurred a few times. At the DNA level, this CDR3 is encoded by other sequences in the same sample as well. This sequence joins TRDV2 and TRDJ3; 13 bases match TRDD3. This CDR3 is built from 21 residues. The J segment lost 0 bases and the V segment lost 2 bases, leaving 9 bases of the junction unmatched. CDR1 is GEAIGNYY, CDR2 EKD, per germline. The CDR3 protein is CACDKVLGDTRSSWDTRQMFF. In DNA form, the CDR3 reads TGTGCCTGTGACAAAGTACTGGGGGATACGCGTAGCTCCTGGGACACCCGACAGATGTTTTTC.

V usage is TRDV2 and J usage is TRDJ3, with 13 bases fitting TRDD3. The CDR3 is made up of 20 amino acids. The junction had 9 bases not matched to a gene; V was cut back by 3 bases and J by 2 bases. The germline V gene has CDR1 GEAIGNYY and CDR2 EKD. This CDR3 is CACDPILGDTKAWDTRQMFF. DNA for the CDR3: TGTGCCTGTGACCCAATACTGGGGGATACGAAGGCCTGGGACACCCGACAGATGTTTTTC.

By frequency in the sample, this clone is medium-sized. J is TRDJ1 and V is TRDV2, with TRDD3 matching 8 bases. J gave up 0 bases and V 3 bases, and 2 bases lay outside the gene matches. Looked up from germline, CDR1 is GEAIGNYY and CDR2 is EKD. The CDR3 runs to 14 residues. The CDR3: CACDGLGDTDKLIF. The DNA for the CDR3 is TGTGCCTGTGACGGACTGGGGGACACCGATAAACTCATCTTT.